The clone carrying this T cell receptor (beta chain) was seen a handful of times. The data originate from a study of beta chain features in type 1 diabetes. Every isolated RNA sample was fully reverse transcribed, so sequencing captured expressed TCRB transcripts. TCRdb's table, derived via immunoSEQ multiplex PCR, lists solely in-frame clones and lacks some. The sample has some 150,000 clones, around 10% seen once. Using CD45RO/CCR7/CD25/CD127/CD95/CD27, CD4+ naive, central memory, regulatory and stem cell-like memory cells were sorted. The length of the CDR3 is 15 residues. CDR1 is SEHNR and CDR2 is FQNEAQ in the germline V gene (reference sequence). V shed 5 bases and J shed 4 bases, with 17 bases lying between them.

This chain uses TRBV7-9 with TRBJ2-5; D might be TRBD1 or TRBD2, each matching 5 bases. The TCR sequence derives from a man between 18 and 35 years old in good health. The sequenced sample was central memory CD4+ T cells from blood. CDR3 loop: CASSPGQGGGETQYF. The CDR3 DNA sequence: TGTGCCAGCAGCCCAGGGCAGGGCGGAGGAGAGACCCAGTACTTC.